The sequence of this TCR beta chain was determined in a study of T cells in Graves' hyperthyroidism and ophthalmopathy. What was amplified from RNA transcripts were TCR beta CDR3 regions. Using the HTBI primer set, a first-round RT-PCR was run on the TCR CDR3. TCRdb passed the multiplex PCR reads through MiXCR, listing each CDR3 protein once. The table has more than 500,000 distinct CDR3 sequences, 15% to 20% seen once. Germline CDR1 SGHRS, CDR2 YFSETQ. Trimming shortened V by 0 bases and J by 0 bases, and 9 bases separated the two germline ends. This CDR3 contains 15 residues. The diagnoses drew upon clinical symptoms, serum thyroxine and TRAb, thyroid ultrasound and orbital computed tomography. The authors obtained PBMCs from 7.5 to 10 ml of fresh peripheral blood. This clonotype was seen at least ten times.

V gene TRBV5-1 combines with J gene TRBJ2-5; D gene uncertain. The sample taken for sequencing was blood. The sequence derives from a woman aged 30 to 39 with Graves' ophthalmopathy. The CDR3 coding sequence is TGCGCCAGCAGCTTGGAACTTTCGTACCAAGAGACCCAGTACTTC. Encoded protein: CASSLELSYQETQYF.